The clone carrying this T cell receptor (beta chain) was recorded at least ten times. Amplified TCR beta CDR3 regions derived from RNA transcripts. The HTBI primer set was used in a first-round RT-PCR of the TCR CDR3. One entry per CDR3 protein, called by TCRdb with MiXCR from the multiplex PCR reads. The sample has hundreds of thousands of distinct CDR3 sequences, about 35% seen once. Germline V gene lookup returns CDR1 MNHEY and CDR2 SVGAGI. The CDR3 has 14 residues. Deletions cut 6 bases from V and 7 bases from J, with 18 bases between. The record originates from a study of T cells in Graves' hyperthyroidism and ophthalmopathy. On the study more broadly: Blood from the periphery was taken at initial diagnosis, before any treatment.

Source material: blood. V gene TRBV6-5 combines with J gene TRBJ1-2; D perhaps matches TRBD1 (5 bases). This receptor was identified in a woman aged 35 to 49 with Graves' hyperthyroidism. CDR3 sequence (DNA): TGTGCCAGCAGCCCATTAAGGGGCATGGGTGGCTACACCTTC. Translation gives CASSPLRGMGGYTF.